This TCR beta chain was identified during a study of T cell responses to AZD1222 COVID-19 vaccine (TCRdb year 2021). Describing the broader study: Because spike-specific TCR depth and breadth did not differ between the two schedules, AZD1222 recipients who got a second dose at roughly 4 weeks were pooled with those who got a second dose at roughly 12 weeks. TCR sequencing covered fewer than 250 trial participants: 200 to 220 given two doses of AZD1222 and around 26 given two doses of MenACWY control vaccine. Trial participants were enrolled into age subgroups of 18-55, 56-69 and 70-plus years, which contained roughly 150, 30 and 60 TCR-sequenced participants, respectively. Summary of the overall study and its limitations: Reportedly, almost half of the unique spike-specific TCRs recognized epitopes lying outside the regions that are mutated in the B.1.351 and B.1.1.7 variants. The whole spike protein was spanned by vaccine-associated CD4 TCRs, and dominant responses were seen in regions 160-218 and 743-854. Because no day 14 peak-response samples were available, repertoires were characterized only after the peak T cell response. Only five to seven AZD1222 recipients were SARS-CoV-2 seropositive at baseline, limiting conclusions about previously exposed vaccinees. Spike-specific TCR breadth and depth rose significantly after two AZD1222 doses compared with day 0 and with MenACWY recipients. Most participants were white British and females outnumbered males, and the authors suggested that clonal diversity may have been underestimated. The 56-69-year group was small, and its depth increase did not reach significance, likely because of low power.

Explained via the paper, the time point label denotes: baseline before first vaccination. Samples from vaccinated people were obtained from the UK trials COV001 and COV002, which included a single-blind randomized controlled phase 2/3 trial of AZD1222 (ChAdOx1 nCoV-19) in healthy adults. For TCRbeta chain sequencing, PBMC samples from trial participants were taken at day 0 and at day 28 after the second dose. The CDR3 regions of human TCRbeta chains were analyzed by immunosequencing. Per the original workflow: Repertoire TCRs were matched against a reference library of SARS-CoV-2-specific TCRs generated with the MIRA antigen-specificity platform. Breadth was defined as the fraction of unique TCRs that were SARS-CoV-2-associated. Depth was defined as the fraction of total T cells that were SARS-CoV-2-associated. Using the MIRA data, each spike-specific TCR was assigned both to the spike region to which the TCR was reactive and to a CD4 or CD8 class. Log10-transformed breadth and depth values were compared by one-way ANOVA with Sidak's multiple comparisons tests. Drawn from immuneACCESS, this table holds only the in-frame rearrangements with V and J called that TCRdb kept. Clones are partly lost; checked studies trace under half to an unresolved V gene and leave the rest unexplained. That table gives V, J and clone size, and the DNA gave D and trimming. For this sample the table gives tens of thousands of clones, of which roughly 88% were detected only once. Around 5.5% of the sample goes to the ten largest clones.

For this clone: What antigen it recognizes has not been identified. The record has no base qualities; no much larger clone is one base away.

From the cysteine through the phenylalanine, the CDR3 covers 18 amino acids. CDR3 DNA only is kept here, 54 bases in frame from base 1. The germline V gene (reference sequence) yields PRHDT for CDR1 and FYEKMQ for CDR2. V has 5 bases trimmed and J has 2 bases trimmed; junction bases matching no gene number 8. The sample in question was peripheral blood, obtained on day 0 of AZD1222 vaccination. This TCR derives from an adult in good health. Recombination linked TRBV13 to TRBJ2-1, with TRBD2 matching 14 junction bases. The CDR3 protein sequence reads: CASSDRTSGRRAYNEQFF. The DNA is TGTGCCAGCAGCGATCGGACTAGCGGGAGGCGGGCCTACAATGAGCAGTTCTTC.